This T cell receptor beta chain was captured in a study of blood T cell repertoires in COVID-19. Clones were sequenced by immunoSEQ multiplex PCR, and TCRdb holds only the in-frame ones, with some missing. This table holds roughly 200,000 clones, almost 90% found once. The V gene end was trimmed by 1 base and the J gene end by 0 bases; junction bases not matched to a gene: 5. This CDR3 region has 17 residues. Germline V gives CDR1 SGHTA, CDR2 FQGNSA. Sequencing was performed on peripheral blood. This TCR derives from a man aged 45 to 65 with acute or convalescent COVID-19. V and J are TRBV7-2 and TRBJ2-4; 8 bases fit TRBD2. The chain's CDR3 is CASSLGLAGIAKNIQYF. The CDR3, as DNA: TGTGCCAGCAGCTTAGGGCTAGCGGGTATAGCCAAAAACATTCAGTACTTC.